This entry lists 3 T cell receptor beta chains sequenced from one sample in a study of blood T cell repertoires in COVID-19. Sequencing used immunoSEQ multiplex PCR; TCRdb keeps in-frame clones, though not all of them. The sample records 150,000 to 200,000 clones, around 84% being singletons. Sequenced material: peripheral blood. The source of these receptors is a woman over 75 with acute or convalescent COVID-19.

The V call is TRBV28, the J call TRBJ2-7; 9 bases align to TRBD2. This CDR3 contains 17 residues. The germline gives CDR1 MDHEN, CDR2 SYDVKM. The trim removed 6 bases at V and 3 bases at J, leaving 15 bases unmatched. The CDR3 nucleotides are TGTGCCAGCAGATCCTCCCTACTAGCGGGCCTATTCTACGAGCAGTACTTC. Translating gives CASRSSLLAGLFYEQYF.

The gene calls are TRBV6-5 and TRBJ2-7, with TRBD2 matching 10 bases. CDR1 is MNHEY, CDR2 SVGAGI, per germline. V trimming: 2 bases; J trimming: 0 bases; junction bases outside the gene matches: 1. CDR3 length: 15 residues. The CDR3: CASSYTSGTSYEQYF. The CDR3 DNA reads as TGTGCCAGCAGTTACACTAGCGGGACCTCCTACGAGCAGTACTTC.

The gene calls are TRBV5-1 and TRBJ2-5, with D maybe TRBD2 (6 bases). Germline values: CDR1 SGHRS, CDR2 YFSETQ. There are 15 residues in the CDR3. Trimming stripped 0 bases from V and 1 base from J, with 10 bases between. CDR3 residues: CASSLAPGAQETQYF. The DNA of the CDR3 is TGCGCCAGCAGCTTGGCCCCGGGAGCCCAAGAGACCCAGTACTTC.